This T cell receptor beta chain derives from a study of T cells in Graves' hyperthyroidism and ophthalmopathy. This clonotype appeared a few times. There were TCR beta CDR3 regions amplified from RNA transcripts. RT-PCR in the first round (using the HTBI primer set) targeted the TCR CDR3. A single record per CDR3 protein comes from TCRdb applying MiXCR to the multiplex PCR reads. The sample consists of about 510,000 distinct CDR3 sequences, 35% to 50% of them appearing once. This CDR3 contains 14 residues. The V and J ends lost 3 bases and 7 bases respectively, with 12 bases between them. Germline lookup yields CDR1 SGHDN and CDR2 FVKESK.

Sequenced material: peripheral blood or thyroid tissue (not recorded which). The clonotype was recovered from an adult woman with Graves' disease, either hyperthyroidism or ophthalmopathy (not recorded which). The genes are TRBV14 and TRBJ1-4; D perhaps matches TRBD1 (6 bases). The CDR3 DNA is TGTGCCAGCAGCCAGAGGGGGGGGAGTGAAAAACTGTTTTTT. Translation: CASSQRGGSEKLFF.